What follows describes a single T cell receptor (beta chain). This clonotype was counted a few times. The antigen it recognizes is unknown. No quality values exist for individual bases; no much larger clone is one base distant. This record belongs to a study of T-cell reconstitution after alpha-beta-depleted transplantation in children (dated by TCRdb to the mid-2010s). Study-wide context: The study quantitatively tracked T-cell immune reconstitution after TCRalphabeta/CD19-depleted allogeneic hematopoietic cell transplantation in children using TCR repertoire profiling.

The sample's treatment or condition, from its label and the paper: allogeneic hematopoietic cell transplantation with graft depleted of TCRalphabeta T cells and CD19 B cells. The children who served as transplant recipients had been given grafts of TCRalphabeta/CD19-depleted allogeneic hematopoietic cells. Library prep was done by PCR. The reads were generated on an Illumina HiSeq 2500. Molecular barcoding was employed in the preparation of TCR libraries, with unique molecular identifiers being used to normalize TCRbeta repertoire quantification. TCRdb cleaned the public reads at Q25 with fastp, built clones with MiXCR and kept in-frame beta chains. Each CDR3 protein appears once, grouped with its most common genes and DNA. Here the sample has approximately 400,000 distinct CDR3 sequences; about 16% occur a single time. The ten largest make up just under 30% of the sample. Trimming costs V 7 bases and J 1 base, and their ends lie 14 bases apart. The CDR3 measures 13 amino acids from cysteine to phenylalanine. The DNA shown is the 39-base CDR3, in frame from base 1. CDR1 and CDR2 (DFQATT, SNEGSKA) derive from the germline V gene (reference sequence).

Here is what the overall study found, with its caveats: Hyperexpanded clone frequencies declined over subsequent months; after one year, T-cell counts and TCRbeta diversity were mostly attributed to newly produced T cells. Apparently early alphabetaT-cell count recovery about two months after transplant reportedly relied on only several hundred rapidly expanded clones derived from non-depleted graft cells. The high TCRbeta diversity at day 60 in some patients was ascribed to recipient T cells and intrathymic progenitors that had survived conditioning.

This clonotype was sampled from a boy less than two years old who had a stem cell transplant for Wiskott-Aldrich syndrome, so the T cells may come from the graft donor. Sequencing used PBMCs, mostly from graft donor cells, obtained 360 days after TCRalphabeta/CD19-depleted stem cell transplant. This chain joins TRBV20-1 to TRBJ2-7; the D gene is perhaps TRBD2, from 6 matching bases. Read as DNA, the sequence is TGCAGTGTCGCGGGAAGGCAGTCCTACGAGCAGTACTTC. Translation gives CSVAGRQSYEQYF.